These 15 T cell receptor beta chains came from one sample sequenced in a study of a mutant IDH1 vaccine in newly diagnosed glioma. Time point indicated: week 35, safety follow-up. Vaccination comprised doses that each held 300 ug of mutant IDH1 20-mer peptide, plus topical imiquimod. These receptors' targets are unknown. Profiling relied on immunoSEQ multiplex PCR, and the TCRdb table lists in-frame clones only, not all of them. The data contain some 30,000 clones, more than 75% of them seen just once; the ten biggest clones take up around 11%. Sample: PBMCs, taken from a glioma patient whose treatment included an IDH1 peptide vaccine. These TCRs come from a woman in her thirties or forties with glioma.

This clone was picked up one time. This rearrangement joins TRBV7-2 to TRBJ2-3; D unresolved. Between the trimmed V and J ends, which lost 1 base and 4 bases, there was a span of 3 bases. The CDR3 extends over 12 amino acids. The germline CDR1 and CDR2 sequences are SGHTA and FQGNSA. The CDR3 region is CASSLVPDTQYF. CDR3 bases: TGTGCCAGCAGCTTAGTTCCAGATACGCAGTATTTT.

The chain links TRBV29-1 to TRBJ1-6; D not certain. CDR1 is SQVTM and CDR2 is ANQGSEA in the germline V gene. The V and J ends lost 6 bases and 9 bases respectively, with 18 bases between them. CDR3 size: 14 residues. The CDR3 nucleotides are TGCAGCGTCCCGTGGTCCCGGGCTGCTTCACCCCTCCACTTT. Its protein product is CSVPWSRAASPLHF.

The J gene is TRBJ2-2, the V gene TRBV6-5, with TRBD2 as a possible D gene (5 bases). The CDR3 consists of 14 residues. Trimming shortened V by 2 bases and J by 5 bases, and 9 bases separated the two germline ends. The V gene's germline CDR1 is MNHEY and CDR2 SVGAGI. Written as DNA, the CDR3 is TGTGCCAGCAGTTACGACTCGGGGACCGGGGAGCTGTTTTTT. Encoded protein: CASSYDSGTGELFF.

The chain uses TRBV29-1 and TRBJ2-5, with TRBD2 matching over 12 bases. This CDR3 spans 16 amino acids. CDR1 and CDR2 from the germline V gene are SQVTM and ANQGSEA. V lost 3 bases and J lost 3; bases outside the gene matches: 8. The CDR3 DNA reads TGCAGCGTTGAGACTAGCGGGGGAGGTTGGGAAGAGACCCAGTACTTC. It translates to CSVETSGGGWEETQYF.

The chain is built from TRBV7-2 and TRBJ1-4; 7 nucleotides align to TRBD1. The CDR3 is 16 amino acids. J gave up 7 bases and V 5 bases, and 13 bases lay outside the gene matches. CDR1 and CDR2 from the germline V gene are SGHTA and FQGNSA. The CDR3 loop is CASSPLTNRGSEKLFF. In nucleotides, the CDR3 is TGTGCCAGCAGCCCTCTAACCAACAGGGGATCTGAAAAACTGTTTTTT.

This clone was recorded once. This chain's CDR3 is CASVWRATRNEQFF. CDR3 bases: TGTGCCAGCGTCTGGAGGGCCACTCGCAATGAGCAGTTCTTC. The V and J genes are TRBV2 and TRBJ2-1; tentative D call: TRBD2 (6 bases). Germline assignment: CDR1 SNHLY and CDR2 FYNNEI. Trimming left V 8 bases short and J 6 bases short, with 17 bases between. The CDR3 runs 14 residues.

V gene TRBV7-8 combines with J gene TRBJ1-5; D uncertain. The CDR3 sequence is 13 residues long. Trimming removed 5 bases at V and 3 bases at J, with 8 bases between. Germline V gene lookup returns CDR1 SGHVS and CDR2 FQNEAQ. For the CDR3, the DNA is TGTGCCAGCAGCCCAGCCTCCAATCAGCCCCAGCATTTT. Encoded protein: CASSPASNQPQHF. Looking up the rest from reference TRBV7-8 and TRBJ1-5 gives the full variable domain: GAGVSQSPRYKVAKRGQDVALRCDPISGHVSLFWYQQALGQGPEFLTYFQNEAQLDKSGLPSDRFFAERPEGSVSTLKIQRTQQEDSAVYLCASSPASNQPQHFGDGTRLSIL.

The CDR3 region has the DNA TGTGCCAGCAGCTCGAAGGGGACGGCAATTGGGAAGGAGACCCAGTACTTC. Translating it yields CASSSKGTAIGKETQYF. The chain uses TRBV5-4 and TRBJ2-5; either TRBD1 or TRBD2 may supply D (5 bases each). The CDR3 has 17 amino acids. Germline V CDR1 and CDR2: SGHNT, YYREEE (reference sequence). The V end was cut by 3 bases, the J end by 5 bases, with 23 bases between. Variable domain in full (rest from reference TRBV5-4 and TRBJ2-5): ETGVTQSPTHLIKTRGQQVTLRCSSQSGHNTVSWYQQALGQGPQFIFQYYREEENGRGNFPPRFSGLQFPNYSSELNVNALELDDSALYLCASSSKGTAIGKETQYFGPGTRLLVL.

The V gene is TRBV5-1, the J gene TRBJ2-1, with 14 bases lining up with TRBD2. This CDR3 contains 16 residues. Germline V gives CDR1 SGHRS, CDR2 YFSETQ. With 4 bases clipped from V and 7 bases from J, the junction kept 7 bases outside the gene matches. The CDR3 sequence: CASSPATSGGGNEQFF. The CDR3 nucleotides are TGCGCCAGCAGCCCGGCGACTAGCGGGGGGGGAAATGAGCAGTTCTTC.

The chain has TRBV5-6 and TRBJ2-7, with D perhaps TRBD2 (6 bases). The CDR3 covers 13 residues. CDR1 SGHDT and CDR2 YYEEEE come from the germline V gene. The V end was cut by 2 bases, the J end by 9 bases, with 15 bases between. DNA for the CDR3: TGTGCCAGCAGCTTCCAACCGGGGGTTAGGCAGTACTTC. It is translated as CASSFQPGVRQYF.

CDR3 sequence reads: CASSVQPRGTGELFF. The CDR3 nucleotides are TGTGCCAGCAGCGTACAACCGAGGGGTACCGGGGAGCTGTTTTTT. The chain has TRBV9 and TRBJ2-2; tentatively, D is TRBD1 or TRBD2 (5 bases each). The CDR3 consists of 15 residues. V lost 1 base, J lost 5 bases, and 12 bases lay in between. Germline CDR1 reads SGDLS; CDR2 reads YYNGEE.

CDR3 sequence (DNA): TGTGCCAGCAGCTTCCTCTATAGCAATCAGCCCCAGCATTTT. Amino acid sequence: CASSFLYSNQPQHF. The chain has TRBV7-2 and TRBJ1-5; D unclear. V lost 3 bases and J lost 0, with 6 bases in between. Germline V gives CDR1 SGHTA, CDR2 FQGNSA. This CDR3 is 14 amino acids long. The full variable domain, completed using reference TRBV7-2 and TRBJ1-5, is GAGVSQSPSNKVTEKGKDVELRCDPISGHTALYWYRQSLGQGLEFLIYFQGNSAPDKSGLPSDRFSAERTGGSVSTLTIQRTQQEDSAVYLCASSFLYSNQPQHFGDGTRLSIL.

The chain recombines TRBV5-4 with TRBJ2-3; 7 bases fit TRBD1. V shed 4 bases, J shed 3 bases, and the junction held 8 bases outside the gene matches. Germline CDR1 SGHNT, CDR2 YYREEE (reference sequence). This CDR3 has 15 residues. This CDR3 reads CASSPGQAQTDTQYF. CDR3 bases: TGTGCCAGCAGCCCTGGACAGGCTCAGACAGATACGCAGTATTTT.

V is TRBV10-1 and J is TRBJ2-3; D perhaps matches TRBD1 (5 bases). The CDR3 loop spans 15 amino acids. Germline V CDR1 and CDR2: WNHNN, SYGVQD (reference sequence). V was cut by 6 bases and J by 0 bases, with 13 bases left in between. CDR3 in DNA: TGCGCCAGCAGCCCCAGGGCCCCGAGCACAGATACGCAGTATTTT. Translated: CASSPRAPSTDTQYF.

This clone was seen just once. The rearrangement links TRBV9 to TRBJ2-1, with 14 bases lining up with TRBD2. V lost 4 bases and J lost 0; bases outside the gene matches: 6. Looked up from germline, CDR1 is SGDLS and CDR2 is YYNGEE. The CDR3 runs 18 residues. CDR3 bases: TGTGCCAGCAGCCTCACGGGACTAGCGGGGGCCTCCTACAATGAGCAGTTCTTC. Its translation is CASSLTGLAGASYNEQFF. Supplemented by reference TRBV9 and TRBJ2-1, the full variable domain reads DSGVTQTPKHLITATGQRVTLRCSPRSGDLSVYWYQQSLDQGLQFLIQYYNGEERAKGNILERFSAQQFPDLHSELNLSSLELGDSALYFCASSLTGLAGASYNEQFFGPGTRLTVL.